These 14 T cell receptor beta chains share one sample of origin, sequenced in a study of T cells after yellow fever vaccination (dated by TCRdb to about 2019). To prepare the library, 5' RACE was applied. Sequencing took place on an Illumina HiSeq 2500. TCRdb handled the public reads itself, with Q25 trimming in fastp and clone calling in MiXCR, and kept productive beta chains. Each CDR3 protein gets just one entry, which takes the most common genes and DNA from the rows behind it. The sample has about 240,000 distinct CDR3 sequences on record, 6.9% of them singletons. The leading ten clones occupy approximately 0.87% of the sample. The sample's treatment or condition, from its label and the paper: live attenuated yellow fever vaccine strain. The sample consisted of CD4+ T cells sorted from PBMCs, taken 15 days after the yellow fever booster vaccination. The origin of the receptors is a man aged 30-40 years who received the YFV17D yellow fever vaccine.

This clonotype was detected ten times or more. J is TRBJ2-4 and V is TRBV12-3 or TRBV12-4; D gene uncertain. The CDR3 consists of 16 residues. Trimming removed 1 base at V and 3 bases at J, with 13 bases between. The CDR3, as DNA: TGTGCCAGCAGTTTAGATGGGGTCATCGTCAAAAACATTCAGTACTTC. It is translated as CASSLDGVIVKNIQYF.

This clonotype has more than one count but fewer than ten. CDR3 nucleotides: TGTGCCAGCAGCTTAGTCAGGGGGCCGCGGAATGAGCAGTTCTTC. Encoded protein: CASSLVRGPRNEQFF. The V and J genes are TRBV7-9 and TRBJ2-1, with 8 bases aligning to TRBD1. J gave up 7 bases and V 1 base, and 6 bases lay outside the gene matches. Germline V gives CDR1 SEHNR, CDR2 FQNEAQ (reference sequence). The CDR3 totals 15 residues.

Ten or more counts support this clonotype. The chain joins TRBV7-2 to TRBJ1-1, with no clear D. The V gene's germline CDR1 is SGHTA and CDR2 FQGNSA. Trimming cost V 6 bases and J 0 bases, with 8 bases left between them. This CDR3 is built from 13 residues. The CDR3 reads CASRLGLNTEAFF. CDR3 coding DNA: TGTGCCAGCAGGCTCGGATTGAACACTGAAGCTTTCTTT. Together with reference TRBV7-2 and TRBJ1-1, the CDR3 gives the full variable domain: GAGVSQSPSNKVTEKGKDVELRCDPISGHTALYWYRQSLGQGLEFLIYFQGNSAPDKSGLPSDRFSAERTGGSVSTLTIQRTQQEDSAVYLCASRLGLNTEAFFGQGTRLTVV.

The rearrangement links TRBV2 to TRBJ2-4, with 8 bases identical to TRBD1. The CDR3 consists of 13 residues. Per the germline V gene, CDR1 is SNHLY and CDR2 is FYNNEI. V trimming: 5 bases; J trimming: 12 bases; junction bases outside the gene matches: 9. CDR3 sequence: CASSITDRVSQYF. CDR3 coding DNA: TGTGCCAGCAGTATCACGGACAGGGTGAGTCAGTACTTC.

The CDR3 reads CASSSRTGDNYGYTF. The CDR3 region has the DNA TGTGCCAGCAGCTCCCGGACAGGGGACAACTATGGCTACACCTTC. The chain couples TRBV7-2 to TRBJ1-2, with 9 bases aligning to TRBD1. The CDR3 covers 15 residues. Trimming cost V 4 bases and J 2 bases; bases outside gene matches: 5. CDR1 and CDR2 (germline): SGHTA, FQGNSA.

This clonotype was observed a handful of times. This chain uses TRBV5-1 with TRBJ2-7; possible D gene TRBD2, 6 bases. The CDR3 contains 13 residues. Germline V gene data show CDR1 as SGHRS and CDR2 as YFSETQ. The V and J ends lost 4 bases and 5 bases respectively, with 13 bases between them. This CDR3 is CASSAGTPHEQYF. Here the CDR3 DNA reads TGCGCCAGCAGCGCCGGGACTCCACACGAGCAGTACTTC. Complete variable domain (other parts from reference TRBV5-1 and TRBJ2-7): KAGVTQTPRYLIKTRGQQVTLSCSPISGHRSVSWYQQTPGQGLQFLFEYFSETQRNKGNFPGRFSGRQFSNSRSEMNVSTLELGDSALYLCASSAGTPHEQYFGPGTRLTVT.

The chain links TRBV20-1 to TRBJ2-1, with 8 bases identical to TRBD2. This CDR3 has 11 residues. Germline CDR1 and CDR2: DFQATT and SNEGSKA (reference sequence). The trim removed 3 bases at V and 12 bases at J, leaving 4 bases unmatched. The CDR3 region is CSASDGRVQFF. The CDR3 bases are TGCAGTGCTAGTGACGGGAGGGTGCAGTTCTTC.

This clonotype was picked up a small number of times. This chain links TRBV5-1 with TRBJ2-1; 11 bases match TRBD2. The CDR3 has 16 residues. The germline gives CDR1 SGHRS, CDR2 YFSETQ. With V trimmed by 4 bases and J by 9 bases, 12 bases remained unmatched. DNA for the CDR3: TGCGCCAGCAGCCCTGGGGGGACTAGCGGACGTATTGAGCAGTTCTTC. This gives the protein CASSPGGTSGRIEQFF.

In this sample, this clonotype turned up many times. J is TRBJ2-1 and V is TRBV2; 9 bases are a match to TRBD2. The CDR3 loop spans 14 amino acids. V dropped 3 bases and J dropped 4; count of bases not matched to a gene: 1. Germline lookup yields CDR1 SNHLY and CDR2 FYNNEI. The CDR3 region is CASSEREGYNEQFF. In DNA form, the CDR3 reads TGTGCCAGCAGTGAGCGGGAGGGGTACAATGAGCAGTTCTTC.

The chain combines TRBV19 with TRBJ2-3; 8 positions agree with TRBD1. With V trimmed by 6 bases and J by 9 bases, 2 bases remained unmatched. The CDR3 consists of 11 residues. CDR1 is LNHDA, CDR2 SQIVND, per germline (reference sequence). CDR3 amino acids: CASSGTGTQYF. The CDR3 DNA is TGTGCCAGTAGCGGGACAGGAACGCAGTATTTT.

Only a few counts were recorded for this clonotype. The chain uses TRBV4-3 and TRBJ1-2; D remains ambiguous. The CDR3 is 17 amino acids. Per the germline V gene, CDR1 is LGHNA and CDR2 is YSLEER. V lost 3 bases, J lost 1 base, and 18 bases lay in between. The CDR3: CASSHSASTTFNYGYTF. The CDR3 region has the DNA TGCGCCAGCAGCCATTCCGCCTCCACCACCTTTAACTATGGCTACACCTTC.

The chain employs TRBV20-1 and TRBJ2-3; D uncertain. Germline V CDR1 and CDR2: DFQATT, SNEGSKA (reference sequence). This CDR3 is built from 12 residues. Deletions cut 5 bases from V and 7 bases from J, with 13 bases between. CDR3 loop: CSAQPSRHTQYF. DNA for the CDR3: TGCAGTGCTCAGCCATCGAGGCATACGCAGTATTTT.

V and J are TRBV20-1 and TRBJ2-2, with D hard to call. The CDR3 runs to 13 residues. The germline CDR1 and CDR2 sequences are DFQATT and SNEGSKA (reference sequence). V lost 6 bases and J 4 bases, leaving 12 bases between the germline ends. This chain's CDR3 is CSAPSVGTGELFF. The DNA of the CDR3 is TGCAGTGCCCCCTCAGTGGGCACCGGGGAGCTGTTTTTT.

This clonotype showed up just a few times. The rearrangement uses TRBV20-1 and TRBJ2-5; no clear D. Germline CDR1 reads DFQATT; CDR2 reads SNEGSKA (reference sequence). Trimming left V 6 bases short and J 3 bases short, with 5 bases between. The CDR3 runs to 10 residues. This CDR3 reads CSAMKETQYF. The CDR3 nucleotides are TGCAGTGCGATGAAAGAGACCCAGTACTTC.